The TCR beta chain described here comes from a study of cytomegalovirus exposure and HLA in healthy donors. Findings of the study overall: Reportedly, fewer N-insertions than the approximately 600-donor mean appeared in an Asian-associated ancestry cluster in a later analysis. In a later analysis, parvovirus B19, influenza, CMV and Epstein-Barr virus appeared linked to several top co-occurrence clusters. HLA allele associations emerged for fewer than 20,000 TCR beta sequences in a later analysis, at 0.05 false discovery rate.

In its sample, this clone was seen once. Antigen specificity is unknown. Germline CDR1 reads KGHSH; CDR2 reads LQKENI. V lost 6 bases to trimming and J lost 7 bases; unmatched junction nucleotides: 13. The CDR3 extends over 15 amino acids. In the PCR, 60 Vbeta and 13 Jbeta primers were used. Clones were read by immunoSEQ multiplex PCR, and TCRdb kept only the in-frame ones, dropping some. The table records about 78,000 clones, less than 75% of them present only once. Sequenced: PBMCs. V is TRBV18 and J is TRBJ2-7; 9 nucleotides line up with TRBD1. This TCR was recovered from a man younger than 45 in good health and CMV-seropositive. The CDR3 spells CASSLMGQGVREQYF. CDR3 coding DNA: TGTGCCAGCTCGTTAATGGGACAGGGCGTGAGGGAGCAGTACTTC.